The 20 T cell receptor beta chains presented below share a single source sample, sequenced in a study of PD-1 blockade in classical Hodgkin lymphoma. Time point of the sample: cycle 4 day 1 (C4D1), after 6 weeks of nivolumab. All trial patients relapsed after autologous stem cell transplantation. Researchers used magnetic negative selection to pull out pure CD4+ T cells from thawed PBMCs. Measured with immunoSEQ multiplex PCR; TCRdb has only the in-frame clones, and not every one. The table shows 25,000 to 35,000 clones, with more than 80% occurring only once. Specimen: CD4+ T cells from blood, collected before the fourth cycle of nivolumab. The origin of the receptors is a human donor with classical Hodgkin lymphoma.

The J gene is TRBJ1-2, the V gene TRBV19; possibly TRBD1 for D (6 bases). The CDR3 spans 14 residues. V lost 4 bases and J 4 bases, leaving 13 bases between the germline ends. CDR1 and CDR2 (germline): LNHDA, SQIVND (reference sequence). The CDR3: CASSRRTDSYGYTF. As DNA, the CDR3 is TGTGCCAGTAGTAGAAGGACGGACAGCTATGGCTACACCTTC.

The chain couples TRBV27 to TRBJ2-7; 13 bases fit TRBD2. Germline values: CDR1 MNHEY, CDR2 SMNVEV (reference sequence). V shed 6 bases, J shed 2 bases, and the junction held 4 bases outside the gene matches. This CDR3 has 15 residues. The CDR3 is CASSLGTSGAYEQYF. CDR3 sequence (DNA): TGTGCCAGCAGCCTAGGGACTAGCGGGGCCTACGAGCAGTACTTC.

This clone occurred a few times. The rearrangement links TRBV4-1 to TRBJ2-7, with a possible D match to TRBD2 (5 bases). The CDR3 has 16 residues. CDR1 and CDR2 from the germline V gene are MGHRA and YSYEKL. Trimming pared 0 bases from V and 3 bases from J, leaving 15 bases between. The CDR3 nucleotides read TGCGCCAGCAGCCAAGATAGTACGGGATTGGGCTACGAGCAGTACTTC. It encodes CASSQDSTGLGYEQYF.

The chain has TRBV9 and TRBJ1-1; 8 nucleotides align to TRBD1. CDR3 size: 14 residues. V trimming: 4 bases; J trimming: 2 bases; junction bases outside the gene matches: 4. CDR1 SGDLS and CDR2 YYNGEE come from the germline V gene. The DNA of the CDR3 is TGTGCCAGCAGCACGGGGACAGGAAACACTGAAGCTTTCTTT. This translates into CASSTGTGNTEAFF. The whole variable domain, filled in from reference TRBV9 and TRBJ1-1, reads DSGVTQTPKHLITATGQRVTLRCSPRSGDLSVYWYQQSLDQGLQFLIQYYNGEERAKGNILERFSAQQFPDLHSELNLSSLELGDSALYFCASSTGTGNTEAFFGQGTRLTVV.

As to this clone: This specimen includes other DNA sequences encoding the same CDR3. The chain couples TRBV7-8 to TRBJ1-3; D is undetermined. CDR1 and CDR2 from the germline V gene are SGHVS and FQNEAQ. This CDR3 has 16 amino acids. V gave up 2 bases and J gave up 0 bases, with 11 bases separating them. In DNA form, the CDR3 reads TGTGCCAGCAGCTTACCCGGGGTCTTCTCTGGAAACACCATATATTTT. Translated, it gives CASSLPGVFSGNTIYF.

The gene calls are TRBV4-1 and TRBJ1-1; 8 positions match TRBD1. The germline CDR1 and CDR2 sequences are MGHRA and YSYEKL. The CDR3 length is 17 residues. Losses at the gene ends were 0 bases for V and 5 bases for J; bases not matched to a gene: 11. The CDR3 spells CASSQDTVSQGATEAFF. The CDR3 region has the DNA TGCGCCAGCAGCCAAGATACGGTTTCCCAGGGGGCGACTGAAGCTTTCTTT.

The chain links TRBV6-4 to TRBJ2-1; D is unclear. CDR1 and CDR2 (germline): MRHNA, SNTAGT. There are 13 residues in the CDR3. Trimming removed 4 bases from V and 2 bases from J, with 6 bases in between. DNA for the CDR3: TGTGCCAGCAGTGCCGGCACCTACAATGAGCAGTTCTTC. The encoded protein is CASSAGTYNEQFF.

CDR3 sequence: CASSPQRAGGDNEQFF. The CDR3 DNA follows: TGTGCCAGCTCACCTCAGCGGGCGGGAGGGGACAATGAGCAGTTCTTC. The chain is built from TRBV18 and TRBJ2-1, with 9 bases identical to TRBD2. V was pared by 3 bases and J by 5 bases, with 8 bases of the junction left unmatched. CDR1 and CDR2 (germline): KGHSH, LQKENI. The length of the CDR3 is 16 residues. Complete variable domain (other parts from reference TRBV18 and TRBJ2-1): NAGVMQNPRHLVRRRGQEARLRCSPMKGHSHVYWYRQLPEEGLKFMVYLQKENIIDESGMPKERFSAEFPKEGPSILRIQQVVRGDSAAYFCASSPQRAGGDNEQFFGPGTRLTVL.

The V gene is TRBV2, the J gene TRBJ2-5, with TRBD2 matching 12 bases. In germline, CDR1 is SNHLY, CDR2 FYNNEI. The CDR3 contains 17 residues. J was trimmed by 3 bases and V by 7 bases; bases with no gene match: 12. CDR3 sequence: CASTKSGLAGGKETQYF. The CDR3 DNA follows: TGTGCCAGCACTAAAAGTGGGCTAGCGGGAGGGAAAGAGACCCAGTACTTC.

The chain carries TRBV28 and TRBJ1-2, with TRBD1 as a possible D gene (5 bases). CDR1 and CDR2 (germline): MDHEN, SYDVKM. With 5 bases removed from V and 8 bases from J, the gap between germline ends came to 15 bases. This CDR3 contains 13 residues. CDR3 bases: TGTGCCAGCAGTCTCCTAGAGGGGATGGGCTACACCTTC. Translating gives CASSLLEGMGYTF.

V gene TRBV19 combines with J gene TRBJ1-5; unclear D gene. V was cut by 5 bases and J by 3 bases, with 17 bases left in between. Per the germline V gene, CDR1 is LNHDA and CDR2 is SQIVND (reference sequence). The CDR3 has 16 amino acids. CDR3 bases: TGTGCCAGTAGTTGGGTCCCGGGGAGGGTCAATCAGCCCCAGCATTTT. Translating gives CASSWVPGRVNQPQHF. Drawing the rest from reference TRBV19 and TRBJ1-5, the complete variable domain is DGGITQSPKYLFRKEGQNVTLSCEQNLNHDAMYWYRQDPGQGLRLIYYSQIVNDFQKGDIAEGYSVSREKKESFPLTVTSAQKNPTAFYLCASSWVPGRVNQPQHFGDGTRLSIL.

This clone appeared a single time. The chain is built from TRBV6-5 and TRBJ1-1; TRBD1 might be the D (5 bases). This CDR3 spans 15 amino acids. V gave up 0 bases and J gave up 1 base, with 9 bases separating them. Germline V lookup: CDR1 MNHEY, CDR2 SVGAGI. The chain's CDR3 is CASSYSSGTNTEAFF. CDR3 bases: TGTGCCAGCAGTTACTCGTCGGGGACGAACACTGAAGCTTTCTTT.

This clone was observed once. J is TRBJ2-1 and V is TRBV10-3; the match to TRBD2 covers 7 bases. This CDR3 comprises 12 residues. Germline values: CDR1 ENHRY, CDR2 SYGVKD. The junction had 4 bases not matched to a gene; V was cut back by 3 bases and J by 11 bases. The CDR3: CAISDGREQQFF. CDR3 sequence (DNA): TGTGCCATCAGTGACGGGCGGGAGCAGCAGTTCTTC.

This clone was seen only once. This chain links TRBV11-2 with TRBJ2-7; weak D call: TRBD1 (5 bases). The CDR3 is made up of 12 amino acids. Germline values: CDR1 SGHAT, CDR2 FQNNGV. The V end lost 5 bases, the J end lost 5 bases, and 10 bases lay between the germline ends. The CDR3 sequence is CASSPGIHEQYF. The CDR3 DNA is TGTGCCAGCAGCCCAGGGATCCACGAGCAGTACTTC.

V and J are TRBV11-2 and TRBJ2-4, with a tentative D call TRBD2 (5 bases). The length of the CDR3 is 17 residues. Germline V lookup: CDR1 SGHAT, CDR2 FQNNGV. V shed 5 bases and J shed 6 bases, with 23 bases lying between them. The chain's CDR3 is CASSPFSVFEGINIQYF. In DNA form, the CDR3 reads TGTGCCAGCAGCCCCTTCTCTGTATTTGAGGGAATAAACATTCAGTACTTC. The variable domain in full, with the rest retrieved from reference TRBV11-2 and TRBJ2-4, is EAGVAQSPRYKIIEKRQSVAFWCNPISGHATLYWYQQILGQGPKLLIQFQNNGVVDDSQLPKDRFSAERLKGVDSTLKIQPAKLEDSAVYLCASSPFSVFEGINIQYFGAGTRLSVL.

The chain couples TRBV19 to TRBJ2-3, with 8 bases that match TRBD2. The CDR3 runs 19 residues. Germline trimming cut 5 bases from V and 2 bases from J; bases unmatched to any gene: 18. CDR1 is LNHDA and CDR2 is SQIVND in the germline V gene (reference sequence). CDR3 coding DNA: TGTGCCAGTAGTCGACTCCGACTAGCGCAGGTTGGGTCCACAGATACGCAGTATTTT. It codes for CASSRLRLAQVGSTDTQYF. Supplemented by reference TRBV19 and TRBJ2-3, the full variable domain reads DGGITQSPKYLFRKEGQNVTLSCEQNLNHDAMYWYRQDPGQGLRLIYYSQIVNDFQKGDIAEGYSVSREKKESFPLTVTSAQKNPTAFYLCASSRLRLAQVGSTDTQYFGPGTRLTVL.

V gene TRBV5-6 combines with J gene TRBJ2-1, with 8 bases matching TRBD2. The V segment lost 6 bases and the J segment 0 bases; nucleotides outside the gene matches: 14. Germline assignment: CDR1 SGHDT and CDR2 YYEEEE. The CDR3 covers 18 residues. The DNA of the CDR3 is TGTGCCAGCATCCTGACTAGCGACTTTGAAAGCTCCTACAATGAGCAGTTCTTC. Its protein product is CASILTSDFESSYNEQFF.

The chain links TRBV10-3 to TRBJ2-5; 7 nucleotides match TRBD2. This CDR3 is 15 amino acids long. After removal of 4 bases from V and 3 bases from J, the junction contained 8 bases not matched to a gene. The germline CDR1 and CDR2 sequences are ENHRY and SYGVKD. The CDR3 sequence: CAISAAGGLKETQYF. CDR3 nucleotides: TGTGCCATCAGTGCGGCCGGGGGGTTAAAAGAGACCCAGTACTTC.

In this sample, this clone turned up a few times. The chain combines TRBV28 with TRBJ1-2; no clear D gene. The CDR3 runs 12 residues. Trimming removed 7 bases at V and 5 bases at J, with 11 bases between. The germline V gene encodes CDR1 MDHEN and CDR2 SYDVKM. CDR3 DNA: TGTGCCAGCACACATCCGGGGTATGGCTACACCTTC. Translated: CASTHPGYGYTF.

The chain carries TRBV30 and TRBJ2-5; unclear D gene. V lost 0 bases to trimming and J lost 5 bases, with 10 bases between them. This CDR3 is built from 13 residues. Germline CDR1 and CDR2: GTSNPN and SVGIG (reference sequence). The CDR3 region is CAWSVRSRETQYF. In DNA, the CDR3 is TGTGCCTGGAGTGTACGATCCCGGGAGACCCAGTACTTC.